Listed below are T cell receptor beta chains from one sample, sequenced in a study of T cell responses to AZD1222 COVID-19 vaccine. The data were produced by immunoSEQ multiplex PCR, yet TCRdb's version contains in-frame clones alone and is incomplete. Of 60,000 or so clones listed, around 80% are singletons. Sequencing used peripheral blood, obtained on day 0 of AZD1222 vaccination. These receptors were collected from an adult in good health. Both conserved end residues are part of each CDR3. A D gene is named only where the DNA matches it firmly. Rows give clone size only sometimes, using once, few, many, or a class for an expanded clone.

cdr3_length clone_size d_call j_call v_call cdr3_nt cdr3_aa
15 NA NA TRBJ2-3 TRBV24-1 TGTGCCACCAGTGATTGGGTCAGAGGCACAGATACGCAGTATTTT CATSDWVRGTDTQYF
15 NA TRBD2 TRBJ2-3 TRBV6-5 TGTGCCAGCAGAACCACTAGCGGGAGTTGGGATACGCAGTATTTT CASRTTSGSWDTQYF
16 NA TRBD1 TRBJ2-2 TRBV6-1 TGTGCCAGCAGTGAGTGGGGACAGGGGACTACCGGGGAGCTGTTTTTT CASSEWGQGTTGELFF
15 NA TRBD1 TRBJ2-1 TRBV27 TGTGCCAGCAACAACAGGGGTATTCGGTACAATGAGCAGTTCTTC CASNNRGIRYNEQFF
13 once NA TRBJ2-1 TRBV7-2 TGTGCCAGCAGCTTCCGAAGGGGCGATGAGCAGTTCTTC CASSFRRGDEQFF
15 NA TRBD1 TRBJ1-5 TRBV7-9 TGTGCCACCGGGACAGGGGCGAATAGCAATCAGCCCCAGCATTTT CATGTGANSNQPQHF
16 NA TRBD1 TRBJ1-2 TRBV24-1 TGTGCCACCAGTGATTCAACAGGGGGCGCCTTCTATGGCTACACCTTC CATSDSTGGAFYGYTF
14 NA NA TRBJ1-2 TRBV7-2 TGTGCCAGCAGCTTTTTCGGGGATAGCGGTGGCTACACCTTC CASSFFGDSGGYTF
15 NA TRBD2 TRBJ2-1 TRBV11-2 TGTGCCAGCAGCCGCGGGACTAGCGGTTACAATGAGCAGTTCTTC CASSRGTSGYNEQFF
14 NA NA TRBJ1-1 TRBV10-3 TGTGCCATCAGTGAGAATAGGGAAGTCACTGAAGCTTTCTTT CAISENREVTEAFF
13 NA NA TRBJ2-6 TRBV6-5 TGTGCCAGCAGTTTCTCAGGGGTCCTGGGCCTGACTTTC CASSFSGVLGLTF
20 NA TRBD1 TRBJ1-1 TRBV5-1 TGCGCCAGCAGCTTGTTAGGGGCCCGGTCCGGACAGGGAGGGATCACTGAAGCTTTCTTT CASSLLGARSGQGGITEAFF
16 NA TRBD2 TRBJ2-2 TRBV2 TGTGCCAGCAGCCCGGGACTAGCAGTAAACACCGGGGAGCTGTTTTTT CASSPGLAVNTGELFF
14 NA TRBD1 TRBJ1-2 TRBV2 TGTGCCAGCAGTGTGGACAGGGGGATGGGTCGCTACACCTTC CASSVDRGMGRYTF
14 few TRBD2 TRBJ2-3 TRBV9 TGTGCCAGCAGCCTAGCGGAGGGGATGGATACGCAGTATTTT CASSLAEGMDTQYF
15 NA NA TRBJ2-6 TRBV19 TGTGCCAGTACGACGCCCAACTCTGGGGCCAACGTCCTGACTTTC CASTTPNSGANVLTF
16 NA NA TRBJ1-5 TRBV4-3 TGCGCCAGCAGCCAAGATTGGGGATCTGGCAATCAGCCCCAGCATTTT CASSQDWGSGNQPQHF
15 NA NA TRBJ2-6 TRBV7-3 TGTGCCAGCAGCCCACAGGGTGCTGGGGCCAACGTCCTGACTTTC CASSPQGAGANVLTF
13 NA NA TRBJ1-2 TRBV19 TGTGCCAGTAGTCTCGACATAGCCTATGGCTACACCTTC CASSLDIAYGYTF